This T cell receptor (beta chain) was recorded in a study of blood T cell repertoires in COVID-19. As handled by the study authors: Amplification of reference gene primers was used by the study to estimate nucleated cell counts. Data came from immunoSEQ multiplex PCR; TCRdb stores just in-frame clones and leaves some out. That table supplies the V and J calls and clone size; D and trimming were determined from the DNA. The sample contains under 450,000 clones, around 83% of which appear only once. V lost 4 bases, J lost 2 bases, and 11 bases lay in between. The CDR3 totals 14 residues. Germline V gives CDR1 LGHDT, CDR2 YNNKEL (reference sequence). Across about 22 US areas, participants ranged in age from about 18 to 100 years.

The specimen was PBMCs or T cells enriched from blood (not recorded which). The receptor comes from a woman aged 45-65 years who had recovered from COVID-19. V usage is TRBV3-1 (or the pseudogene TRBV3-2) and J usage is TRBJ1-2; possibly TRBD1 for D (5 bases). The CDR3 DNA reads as TGTGCCAGCAGCCGGACGGCAGGGAACTATGGCTACACCTTC. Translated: CASSRTAGNYGYTF.